The 31 T cell receptor beta chains below were found in one sample sequenced in a study of T-cell memory formation after mild COVID-19. MiXCR, applied by TCRdb to the 5' RACE reads, yields one record per CDR3 protein. The data contain about 40,000 distinct CDR3 sequences, less than 8% of them singletons. Sequenced sample: PBMCs or a T cell subset sorted from them (not recorded which). The receptors here all came from an adult who had mild COVID-19 (a few samples of this study predate the infection). Cell type and time point are not known.

This clonotype was seen only a few times. The chain carries TRBV7-2 and TRBJ1-5; D is unclear. The CDR3 runs 15 residues. V was trimmed by 3 bases and J by 0 bases, leaving 9 bases between them. The germline CDR1 and CDR2 sequences are SGHTA and FQGNSA. CDR3 in DNA: TGTGCCAGCAGCTTGACGATATCTAGCAATCAGCCCCAGCATTTT. It encodes CASSLTISSNQPQHF.

The V and J genes are TRBV7-7 and TRBJ2-1; TRBD1 or TRBD2 may be the D gene (6 bases each). CDR1 is SSHAT, CDR2 FNYEAQ, per germline (reference sequence). Trimming stripped 3 bases from V and 10 bases from J, with 16 bases between. The CDR3 length is 14 residues. The CDR3 DNA follows: TGTGCCAGCAGCTTGGGGGGCCCCGGCGCCGAGCAGTTCTTC. It codes for CASSLGGPGAEQFF.

V usage is TRBV6-2 or TRBV6-3 and J usage is TRBJ1-2, with TRBD1 as a possible D gene (6 bases). In germline, CDR1 is MNHEY, CDR2 SVGEGT. Deletions cut 4 bases from V and 6 bases from J, with 18 bases between. CDR3 length: 15 amino acids. CDR3 sequence reads: CASSSTPVDRHGYTF. The CDR3 nucleotides read TGTGCCAGCAGTTCCACACCCGTTGACAGGCATGGCTACACCTTC.

Only a few counts were recorded for this clonotype. The J gene is TRBJ2-1, the V gene TRBV19, with D possibly being TRBD1 (5 bases). This CDR3 is built from 15 residues. Trimming removed 3 bases from V and 2 bases from J, with 11 bases in between. Germline V CDR1 and CDR2: LNHDA, SQIVND (reference sequence). As DNA, the CDR3 is TGTGCCAGTAGTATTACAGGACCCCCCTACAATGAGCAGTTCTTC. It codes for CASSITGPPYNEQFF.

The CDR3 bases are TGCAGTACTCCAGATACCACCTACGAGCAGTACTTC. This sequence encodes CSTPDTTYEQYF. The J gene is TRBJ2-7, the V gene TRBV20-1; D not certain. Germline lookup yields CDR1 DFQATT and CDR2 SNEGSKA (reference sequence). V shed 8 bases and J shed 2 bases, with 13 bases lying between them. This CDR3 region has 12 residues.

Only a few counts were recorded for this clonotype. The chain is built from TRBV12-3 or TRBV12-4 and TRBJ1-4; a possible D gene is TRBD1 (5 bases). There are 15 residues in the CDR3. The V end lost 5 bases, the J end lost 7 bases, and 17 bases lay between the germline ends. Written as DNA, the CDR3 is TGTGCCAGCAGTCCTAAAGGGGATCTAAGTGAAAAACTGTTTTTT. It codes for CASSPKGDLSEKLFF.

Ten or more counts support this clonotype. The J gene is TRBJ2-3, the V gene TRBV7-8; no clear D gene. CDR1 and CDR2 from the germline V gene are SGHVS and FQNEAQ. Trimming left V 0 bases short and J 9 bases short, with 7 bases between. The length of the CDR3 is 12 residues. The CDR3 nucleotides are TGTGCCAGCAGCTTAGCGCACTACACGCAGTATTTT. Encoded protein: CASSLAHYTQYF.

This clonotype was picked up many times. The rearrangement joins TRBV20-1 to TRBJ2-1, with 12 bases that match TRBD2. J lost 9 bases, V lost 3 bases, and 9 bases had no gene match. Germline-derived CDR1 and CDR2 are DFQATT and SNEGSKA (reference sequence). The CDR3 runs to 15 residues. This CDR3 is CSASMTSGSYSEQFF. The CDR3 nucleotides are TGCAGTGCTAGCATGACTAGCGGGAGTTATAGTGAGCAGTTCTTC.

The chain is built from TRBV19 and TRBJ2-5; no clear D gene. This CDR3 comprises 13 residues. V was clipped by 1 base and J by 1 base, with 4 bases between them. The V gene's germline CDR1 is LNHDA and CDR2 SQIVND (reference sequence). This chain's CDR3 is CASSIGSQETQYF. In nucleotides, the CDR3 is TGTGCCAGTAGTATAGGGTCCCAAGAGACCCAGTACTTC.

There are many counts of this clonotype. The rearrangement uses TRBV7-9 and TRBJ2-1, with D possibly matching TRBD1 (7 bases). Germline CDR1 and CDR2: SEHNR and FQNEAQ (reference sequence). V was trimmed by 2 bases and J by 4 bases, leaving 12 bases between them. This CDR3 has 15 residues. In DNA, the CDR3 is TGTGCCAGCAGCTTACAGGGGGGAAGGTACAATGAGCAGTTCTTC. This translates into CASSLQGGRYNEQFF.

This clonotype has more than one count but fewer than ten. The chain is built from TRBV7-2 and TRBJ2-1, with 8 bases lining up with TRBD2. Losses at the gene ends were 4 bases for V and 4 bases for J; bases not matched to a gene: 3. CDR3 length: 14 amino acids. From germline, CDR1 is SGHTA and CDR2 FQGNSA. The CDR3 coding sequence is TGTGCCAGCAGCTCTACTAGCGGATACAATGAGCAGTTCTTC. This codes for CASSSTSGYNEQFF.

Many counts were recorded for this clonotype. This chain links TRBV4-1 with TRBJ2-1; 15 bases fit TRBD2. Germline V gives CDR1 MGHRA, CDR2 YSYEKL. This CDR3 has 21 amino acids. After removal of 1 base from V and 4 bases from J, the junction contained 14 bases not matched to a gene. This CDR3 reads CASSQARGWTSGRAEYNEQFF. The CDR3 nucleotides are TGCGCCAGCAGCCAAGCTCGGGGGTGGACTAGCGGGAGGGCCGAGTACAATGAGCAGTTCTTC.

This clonotype was picked up a small number of times. This chain uses TRBV5-1 with TRBJ1-2; D uncertain. V gave up 0 bases and J gave up 4 bases, with 7 bases separating them. Germline assignment: CDR1 SGHRS and CDR2 YFSETQ. The CDR3 covers 13 residues. This chain's CDR3 is CASSLELGYGYTF. DNA for the CDR3: TGCGCCAGCAGCTTGGAACTCGGCTATGGCTACACCTTC.

This clonotype was seen many times. The chain employs TRBV15 and TRBJ2-1; D tentatively reads TRBD1 or TRBD2 (8 bases each). This CDR3 is 15 amino acids long. CDR1 is LNHNV, CDR2 YYDKDF, per germline (reference sequence). V lost 8 bases to trimming and J lost 4 bases, with 18 bases between them. As DNA, the CDR3 is TGTGCCACCGGGGACAGGACTAGCTCATACAATGAGCAGTTCTTC. This sequence encodes CATGDRTSSYNEQFF.

The chain uses TRBV7-9 and TRBJ1-5, with 9 positions matching TRBD1. The V and J ends lost 4 bases and 1 base, in that order; junction bases with no gene match: 5. The CDR3 has 16 residues. Germline lookup yields CDR1 SEHNR and CDR2 FQNEAQ (reference sequence). The chain's CDR3 is CASSSGTGWSNQPQHF. DNA of the CDR3: TGTGCCAGCAGCTCCGGGACAGGGTGGAGCAATCAGCCCCAGCATTTT. Looking up the rest from reference TRBV7-9 and TRBJ1-5 gives the full variable domain: DTGVSQNPRHKITKRGQNVTFRCDPISEHNRLYWYRQTLGQGPEFLTYFQNEAQLEKSRLLSDRFSAERPKGSFSTLEIQRTEQGDSAMYLCASSSGTGWSNQPQHFGDGTRLSIL.

This chain uses TRBV28 with TRBJ1-2; D unclear. CDR1 and CDR2 (germline): MDHEN, SYDVKM. The CDR3 has 13 amino acids. Between the trimmed V and J ends, which lost 3 bases and 2 bases, there was a span of 7 bases. The CDR3 coding sequence is TGTGCCAGCAGTTTGTTAGAAAACTATGGCTACACCTTC. This translates into CASSLLENYGYTF.

This clonotype was seen ten or more times. This chain links TRBV7-3 with TRBJ2-3; D might be TRBD2 (5 bases). The V end lost 0 bases, the J end lost 4 bases, and 8 bases lay between the germline ends. The CDR3 runs to 14 residues. The germline V gene has CDR1 SGHTA and CDR2 FQGTGA. Here the CDR3 DNA reads TGTGCCAGCAGCTTAACCCGGGGTTCAGATACGCAGTATTTT. Protein sequence: CASSLTRGSDTQYF.

This clonotype came up many times. The gene calls are TRBV2 and TRBJ2-6; D is unclear. The CDR3 is 14 amino acids. In germline, CDR1 is SNHLY, CDR2 FYNNEI. Trimming left V 10 bases short and J 0 bases short, with 10 bases between. CDR3 residues: CAIVLDSGANVLTF. DNA for the CDR3: TGTGCCATCGTGCTGGACTCTGGGGCCAACGTCCTGACTTTC.

This clonotype has ten or more counts. V usage is TRBV4-3 and J usage is TRBJ2-1, with 10 bases lining up with TRBD2. This CDR3 is built from 16 residues. CDR1 is LGHNA and CDR2 is YSLEER in the germline V gene. The ends lost 4 bases at V and 9 bases at J; junction bases unmatched: 12. CDR3 sequence reads: CASSPQVAGGGGEQFF. The CDR3 region has the DNA TGCGCCAGCAGCCCCCAGGTAGCGGGAGGAGGCGGTGAGCAGTTCTTC.

This clonotype was found many times. The chain couples TRBV7-2 to TRBJ1-5; D gene ambiguous. Looked up from germline, CDR1 is SGHTA and CDR2 is FQGNSA. The CDR3 consists of 12 residues. Trimming pared 0 bases from V and 9 bases from J, leaving 6 bases between. The CDR3 spells CASSLAPGPQHF. Written as DNA, the CDR3 is TGTGCCAGCAGCTTAGCGCCAGGGCCCCAGCATTTT.

This clonotype was observed at least ten times. This chain uses TRBV5-8 with TRBJ2-5; 9 positions agree with TRBD1. CDR1 is SGHTS and CDR2 is YDEGEE in the germline V gene. This CDR3 region has 15 residues. With V trimmed by 3 bases and J by 1 base, 4 bases remained unmatched. CDR3 DNA sequence: TGTGCCAGCAGCTACCCGACAGGGGGCCAAGAGACCCAGTACTTC. It is translated as CASSYPTGGQETQYF.

This clonotype turned up a few times. The chain joins TRBV7-2 to TRBJ1-2; TRBD1 agrees at 9 bases. The germline V gene has CDR1 SGHTA and CDR2 FQGNSA. J gave up 5 bases and V 3 bases, and 7 bases lay outside the gene matches. This CDR3 has 15 residues. CDR3 coding DNA: TGTGCCAGCAGCTTTATCAGGACAGGGGAATATGGCTACACCTTC. It yields the protein CASSFIRTGEYGYTF.

This clonotype has at least ten counts. V is TRBV29-1 and J is TRBJ1-2; D is unclear. CDR3 length: 13 amino acids. V dropped 4 bases and J dropped 4 bases, with 13 bases sitting between them. CDR1 and CDR2 from the germline V gene are SQVTM and ANQGSEA. CDR3 in DNA: TGCAGCGTTGGGCATAGGGTATCCTATGGCTACACCTTC. Translating gives CSVGHRVSYGYTF.

Judged by abundance, this clonotype is medium-sized. This chain links TRBV29-1 with TRBJ2-4, with D perhaps being TRBD1 or TRBD2 (6 bases each). The V and J ends lost 1 base and 7 bases respectively, with 17 bases between them. The germline CDR1 and CDR2 sequences are SQVTM and ANQGSEA. The length of the CDR3 is 15 residues. The CDR3 protein is CSVEGYGGVRNIQYF. As DNA, the CDR3 is TGCAGCGTTGAAGGTTACGGGGGCGTTAGGAACATTCAGTACTTC.

This clonotype appeared many times. The CDR3 DNA follows: TGCAGCGTTGGGACAGGGAGCTCCTACGAGCAGTACTTC. It encodes CSVGTGSSYEQYF. V is TRBV29-1 and J is TRBJ2-7, with TRBD1 matching 8 bases. The CDR3 is made up of 13 amino acids. After removal of 4 bases from V and 0 bases from J, the junction contained 2 bases not matched to a gene. CDR1 is SQVTM and CDR2 is ANQGSEA in the germline V gene.

This clonotype showed up many times. The V gene is TRBV12-3 or TRBV12-4, the J gene TRBJ2-5; D is ambiguous. This CDR3 is 13 amino acids long. V gave up 0 bases and J gave up 2 bases, with 4 bases separating them. The CDR3 loop is CASSLAEQETQYF. Here the CDR3 DNA reads TGTGCCAGCAGTTTAGCAGAACAAGAGACCCAGTACTTC.

The CDR3 sequence is CASSHLDRGSSDTQYF. The CDR3 DNA reads as TGTGCCAGCAGCCACTTGGACAGGGGGTCTTCAGATACGCAGTATTTT. The V and J genes are TRBV4-2 and TRBJ2-3; 10 bases match TRBD1. The ends lost 3 bases at V and 4 bases at J; junction bases unmatched: 7. CDR1 is LGHNA, CDR2 YNFKEQ, per germline. The CDR3 sequence is 16 residues long.

The chain links TRBV11-2 to TRBJ2-4, with TRBD1 as a possible D gene (6 bases). Trimming took 4 bases from V and 5 from J, leaving 15 bases between them. Germline values: CDR1 SGHAT, CDR2 FQNNGV. CDR3 size: 15 residues. CDR3: CASSSRKTGQNIQYF. The CDR3 DNA reads as TGTGCCAGCAGCTCCCGAAAGACAGGACAAAACATTCAGTACTTC. The variable domain in full, with the rest retrieved from reference TRBV11-2 and TRBJ2-4, is EAGVAQSPRYKIIEKRQSVAFWCNPISGHATLYWYQQILGQGPKLLIQFQNNGVVDDSQLPKDRFSAERLKGVDSTLKIQPAKLEDSAVYLCASSSRKTGQNIQYFGAGTRLSVL.

This clonotype was seen many times. The gene calls are TRBV12-3 or TRBV12-4 and TRBJ2-2; TRBD1 is a possible D gene (6 bases). Trimming cost V 6 bases and J 6 bases, with 14 bases left between them. This CDR3 comprises 14 residues. As DNA, the CDR3 is TGTGCCAGCAGCAAGGACAGTCCAGCCGGGGAGCTGTTTTTT. Its protein product is CASSKDSPAGELFF.

A few counts support this clonotype. The chain uses TRBV3-1 and TRBJ1-2; the D is unclear. The germline V and J ends were trimmed by 0 bases and 7 bases, with 18 bases remaining between them. CDR3 length: 16 amino acids. Germline-derived CDR1 and CDR2 are LGHDT and YNNKEL (reference sequence). For the CDR3, the DNA is TGTGCCAGCAGCCAAGATCTTCTGACCTCCTCCTCTGGCTACACCTTC. Its translation: CASSQDLLTSSSGYTF.

This clonotype has only a few counts. V is TRBV7-2 and J is TRBJ1-1; TRBD1 aligns across 7 bases. The CDR3 consists of 12 residues. The trim removed 5 bases at V and 13 bases at J, leaving 10 bases unmatched. The germline gives CDR1 SGHTA, CDR2 FQGNSA. The CDR3 coding sequence is TGTGCCAGCAGCCCAGGGGGTCCGAGTGGTTTCTTT. It specifies CASSPGGPSGFF.